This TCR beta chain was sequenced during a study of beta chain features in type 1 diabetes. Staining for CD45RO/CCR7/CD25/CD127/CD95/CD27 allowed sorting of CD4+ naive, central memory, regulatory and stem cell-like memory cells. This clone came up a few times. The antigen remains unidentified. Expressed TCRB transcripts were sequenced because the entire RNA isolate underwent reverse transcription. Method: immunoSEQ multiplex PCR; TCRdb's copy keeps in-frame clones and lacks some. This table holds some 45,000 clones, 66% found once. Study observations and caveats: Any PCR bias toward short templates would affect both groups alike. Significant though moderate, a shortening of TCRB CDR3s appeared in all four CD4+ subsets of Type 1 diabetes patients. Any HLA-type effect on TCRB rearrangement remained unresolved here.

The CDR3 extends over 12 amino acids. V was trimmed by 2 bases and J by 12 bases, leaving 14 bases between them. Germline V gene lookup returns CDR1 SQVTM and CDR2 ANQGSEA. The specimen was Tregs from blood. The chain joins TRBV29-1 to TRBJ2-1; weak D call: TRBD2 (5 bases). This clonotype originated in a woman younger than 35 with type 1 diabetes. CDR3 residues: CSVESQFRGQFF. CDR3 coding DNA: TGCAGCGTTGAAAGCCAGTTCCGGGGGCAGTTCTTC.